This T cell receptor beta chain was identified in a study of CD8 T cells in ankylosing spondylitis. General study findings and limits: Peripheral blood held disease-linked clones only at relatively low frequency, and these were CD8+. Seemingly distinctive of ankylosing spondylitis blood was a TCR beta motif formed by eight highly homologous variants. Significant enrichment of disease-linked clones was reported in matched ankylosing spondylitis synovial fluid.

TCRdb re-derived calls from the 5' RACE reads in MiXCR, one entry per CDR3 protein. Among 200,000 to 250,000 distinct CDR3 sequences listed, roughly 18% were seen once. This clonotype came up a few times. What it recognizes is unknown. Per germline, CDR1 LGHNA and CDR2 YNFKEQ. This CDR3 is 18 amino acids long. J gave up 2 bases and V 1 base, and 6 bases lay outside the gene matches. The clonotype was recovered from a male donor with ankylosing spondylitis. The rearrangement links TRBV4-2 to TRBJ2-3, with 13 bases identical to TRBD2. Sequencing was done on a sample of blood, either unsorted or a sorted T cell fraction (not recorded which). DNA of the CDR3: TGTGCCAGCAGCCAAGGCCCCGGACTAGCGGGGGCCACAGATACGCAGTATTTT. Its protein is CASSQGPGLAGATDTQYF.